A single sample gave rise to the 16 T cell receptor beta chains below, sequenced in a study of CD8 T cells in ankylosing spondylitis. In TCRdb, the 5' RACE reads were re-called with MiXCR into one record per CDR3 protein. This table holds some 140,000 distinct CDR3 sequences, around 7.9% found once. Sequencing was performed on blood, either unsorted or a sorted T cell fraction (not recorded which). These receptors all come from a female donor with ankylosing spondylitis or in good health (not recorded which).

This clonotype came up many times. The rearrangement links TRBV6-2 or TRBV6-3 to TRBJ2-1; no clear D gene. Trimming left V 3 bases short and J 2 bases short, with 2 bases between. The CDR3 extends over 12 amino acids. CDR1 is MNHEY and CDR2 is SVGEGT in the germline V gene. CDR3 residues: CASSYPYNEQFF. In DNA form, the CDR3 reads TGTGCCAGCAGTTATCCCTACAATGAGCAGTTCTTC.

The chain recombines TRBV20-1 with TRBJ1-1, with TRBD1 as a possible D gene (6 bases). Trimming left V 2 bases short and J 3 bases short, with 16 bases between. Germline V gene data show CDR1 as DFQATT and CDR2 as SNEGSKA (reference sequence). This CDR3 is 15 amino acids long. The CDR3 DNA reads TGCAGTGCTAGAAGGCAGCGGGGGCCCGACACTGAAGCTTTCTTT. It yields the protein CSARRQRGPDTEAFF.

The sample holds many counts of this clonotype. The chain uses TRBV3-1 and TRBJ2-1, with 11 bases that match TRBD1. CDR1 is LGHDT and CDR2 is YNNKEL in the germline V gene (reference sequence). The CDR3 consists of 15 residues. Trimming at V came to 4 bases and at J to 3 bases, leaving 2 bases not matched to a gene. CDR3 DNA sequence: TGTGCCAGCAGCCTCGGGACAGGGGGCTACAATGAGCAGTTCTTC. This gives the protein CASSLGTGGYNEQFF.

This clonotype was observed at least ten times. CDR3 DNA: TGCAGTGCTAGAACAGACAGGGTCTACAATCAGCCCCAGCATTTT. Translating gives CSARTDRVYNQPQHF. The V gene is TRBV20-1, the J gene TRBJ1-5; 7 bases align to TRBD1. J was trimmed by 3 bases and V by 2 bases; bases with no gene match: 7. The germline V gene encodes CDR1 DFQATT and CDR2 SNEGSKA (reference sequence). The CDR3 has 15 residues.

This clonotype has a count of ten or more. J is TRBJ2-7 and V is TRBV3-1; TRBD1 aligns across 7 bases. The germline CDR1 and CDR2 sequences are LGHDT and YNNKEL (reference sequence). V lost 4 bases, J lost 3 bases, and 6 bases stayed unmatched. The CDR3 is 14 residues long. The CDR3 reads CASSRGQENYEQYF. DNA for the CDR3: TGTGCCAGCAGCCGTGGACAGGAGAACTACGAGCAGTACTTC.

The J gene is TRBJ2-7, the V gene TRBV5-1; D may match TRBD1 or TRBD2 (5 bases each). V dropped 4 bases and J dropped 3 bases, with 11 bases sitting between them. CDR3 length equals 13 residues. CDR1 is SGHRS, CDR2 YFSETQ, per germline. The CDR3 sequence is CASSGGRSYEQYF. For the CDR3, the DNA is TGCGCCAGCAGCGGGGGACGGAGCTACGAGCAGTACTTC. The entire variable domain, with the rest obtained from reference TRBV5-1 and TRBJ2-7, is as follows: KAGVTQTPRYLIKTRGQQVTLSCSPISGHRSVSWYQQTPGQGLQFLFEYFSETQRNKGNFPGRFSGRQFSNSRSEMNVSTLELGDSALYLCASSGGRSYEQYFGPGTRLTVT.

At least ten counts were recorded for this clonotype. V gene TRBV7-2 combines with J gene TRBJ2-3; no clear D gene. Trimming shortened V by 4 bases and J by 5 bases, and 10 bases separated the two germline ends. CDR3 length equals 13 residues. The germline CDR1 and CDR2 sequences are SGHTA and FQGNSA. Here the CDR3 DNA reads TGTGCCAGCAGCTCCCTCGACCAAGATACGCAGTATTTT. Protein: CASSSLDQDTQYF.

Turning to this clonotype: This may stem from a read error, because a much larger clone lies one nucleotide away. The gene calls are TRBV21-1 and TRBJ2-7; the table assigns TRBD1, which was not confirmed against the DNA. TRBV21-1 is listed as a pseudogene. This CDR3 has 12 residues. CDR3 coding DNA: TGTGAGTGGGTCAGTGGGCTTTACGAGCAGTACTTC. Residues: CEWVSGLYEQYF.

The chain uses TRBV30 and TRBJ1-6, with D uncertain. The CDR3 is 13 residues long. Deletions cut 0 bases from V and 5 bases from J, with 5 bases between. Germline loops: CDR1 GTSNPN, CDR2 SVGIG (reference sequence). The DNA for the CDR3 is TGTGCCTGGAGTGTAACTAATAATTCACCCCTCCACTTT. It specifies CAWSVTNNSPLHF.

This clonotype was observed many times. The gene calls are TRBV30 and TRBJ2-1; 9 bases fit TRBD1. The germline V gene has CDR1 GTSNPN and CDR2 SVGIG (reference sequence). This CDR3 is 16 amino acids long. The J segment lost 8 bases and the V segment lost 2 bases, leaving 13 bases of the junction unmatched. The CDR3 spells CAWSTVGGQGSDEQFF. The CDR3 DNA follows: TGTGCCTGGAGTACGGTTGGGGGACAGGGATCCGATGAGCAGTTCTTC.

The V call is TRBV5-1, the J call TRBJ2-7, with TRBD1 as a possible D gene (5 bases). The length of the CDR3 is 12 residues. The V end was cut by 0 bases, the J end by 7 bases, with 8 bases between. Germline V gene sequence: CDR1 SGHRS, CDR2 YFSETQ. CDR3 sequence reads: CASSLDRLEQYF. CDR3 DNA sequence: TGCGCCAGCAGCTTGGACAGGTTAGAGCAGTACTTC.

This clonotype was counted at least ten times. The genes are TRBV4-1 and TRBJ1-2, with 9 bases aligning to TRBD1. Germline values: CDR1 MGHRA, CDR2 YSYEKL. CDR3 length: 14 residues. Trimming cost V 3 bases and J 5 bases; bases outside gene matches: 4. The CDR3 bases are TGCGCCAGCAGCCAGGGACAGGGCGGGTATGGCTACACCTTC. This gives the protein CASSQGQGGYGYTF.

The genes are TRBV12-3 or TRBV12-4 and TRBJ2-1, with no clear D. Trimming stripped 5 bases from V and 0 bases from J, with 14 bases between. The CDR3 extends over 16 amino acids. The DNA of the CDR3 is TGTGCCAGCAGTGATTCGGACGTAAGCTCCTACAATGAGCAGTTCTTC. It encodes CASSDSDVSSYNEQFF.

This clonotype came up many times. This sequence joins TRBV5-1 and TRBJ1-2; 7 nucleotides align to TRBD1. This CDR3 region has 15 residues. From germline, CDR1 is SGHRS and CDR2 YFSETQ. V was clipped by 0 bases and J by 7 bases; unmatched bases: 9. CDR3 sequence reads: CASSLAHRDSAGYTF. CDR3 DNA sequence: TGCGCCAGCAGCTTGGCGCACCGGGACAGTGCTGGCTACACCTTC.

This clonotype showed up many times. V gene TRBV7-3 combines with J gene TRBJ2-3; tentatively, D is TRBD2 (5 bases). The germline V gene encodes CDR1 SGHTA and CDR2 FQGTGA. This CDR3 spans 13 amino acids. The ends were cut back, 5 bases at V and 2 bases at J, with 8 bases in the middle. For the CDR3, the DNA is TGTGCCAGCAGCCGGGATTACACAGATACGCAGTATTTT. It encodes CASSRDYTDTQYF.

This clonotype was detected many times. The chain is built from TRBV5-1 and TRBJ2-2; D is possibly TRBD1 or TRBD2 (5 bases each). CDR1 and CDR2 (germline): SGHRS, YFSETQ. The V end was cut by 4 bases, the J end by 6 bases, with 22 bases between. This CDR3 has 17 residues. CDR3 nucleotide sequence: TGCGCCAGCAGCCCGGATGGGGGTCGCCTTTTCGCCGGGGAGCTGTTTTTT. Its protein product is CASSPDGGRLFAGELFF.